This T cell receptor (beta chain) derives from a study of blood T cell repertoires in COVID-19. Study information: Donors in the United States, Italy and Spain gave samples during acute or convalescent COVID-19. T cells, B-cell-depleted T cells, or PBMCs supplied cDNA or gDNA.

The length of the CDR3 is 13 residues. Trimming shortened V by 3 bases and J by 5 bases, and 8 bases separated the two germline ends. Germline V gives CDR1 LNHDA, CDR2 SQIVND (reference sequence). Per the authors' pipeline: Researchers report that nucleated cell counts were estimated from reference gene primer amplification. The data were produced by immunoSEQ multiplex PCR, yet TCRdb's version contains in-frame clones alone and is incomplete. Clone size and V and J calls were adopted from that table, with D and trimming inferred from the DNA. The top ten clones hold 7.5% to 10% of a sample with some 180,000 clones, just under 85% of them seen once. In this sample, this clone turned up a few times. Patients at the Seattle site were enrolled during active infection and followed longitudinally.

The sequencing sample was made of peripheral blood. This clonotype was sampled from a woman of 80 years or more with COVID-19, enrolled during active disease. The chain links TRBV19 to TRBJ1-5; the D gene is possibly TRBD1 (6 bases). CDR3 sequence: CASSMSGDQPQHF. For the CDR3, the DNA is TGTGCCAGTAGTATGTCAGGGGATCAGCCCCAGCATTTT.